This T cell receptor beta chain was retrieved from a study of CD4 T cells in relation to SARS-CoV-2 and coronaviruses. Study information: TCR beta CDR3s were sequenced after 10-day antigen culture of PBMCs. No peptide or an HIV-1 Nef peptide pool served as negative control.

Unexposed donor CD4+ T cells date from about 2010-2019, before the COVID-19 pandemic. The cells were cultured for around ten days before CD4+ T cells were isolated. Cells permitting, SARS-CoV-2 S/N and four cold-coronavirus spikes were tested on unexposed-donor CD4+ T cells. Regarding the study as a whole: No donor gave both pre-pandemic and post-infection samples.

Germline CDR1 SQVTM, CDR2 ANQGSEA. CDR3 size: 13 residues. The germline V and J ends were trimmed by 8 bases and 1 base, with 15 bases remaining between them. With regard to this clone: Its matching antigen is unknown.

Profiled with immunoSEQ multiplex PCR; TCRdb holds only in-frame clones, not every one. Among 15,000 to 20,000 clones listed, approximately 81% were seen once. This TCR derives from a human donor in good health. This chain joins TRBV29-1 and TRBJ2-7; D may correspond to TRBD1 or TRBD2 (6 bases each). The sequencing sample was made of CD4+ T cells from PBMCs, cultured in vitro. Here the CDR3 reads CSFRGVQSYEQYF. In nucleotides, the CDR3 is TGCAGCTTTAGGGGGGTTCAGTCCTACGAGCAGTACTTC.